In this sample, the clone carrying this T cell receptor (beta chain) turned up once. Its antigen is not identified. This sample was included in a study of post-analysis software for immune sequencing data. Study findings and constraints: Controls' normalized Chao1 diversity significantly exceeded that of multiple sclerosis patients. Included in a set of five TRBV segments more frequent in patients than controls were TRBV5-6, TRBV5-1 and TRBV20-1.

Tagging with unique molecular identifiers was a feature of the TCR beta cDNA libraries. In TCRdb, the PCR reads were re-called with MiXCR into one record per CDR3 protein. The profile shows around 500,000 distinct CDR3 sequences, around a third of them singletons. There are 14 residues in the CDR3. Per the germline V gene, CDR1 is KGHSH and CDR2 is LQKENI. This sequence joins TRBV18 and TRBJ2-7; D is ambiguous. The end of the DNA aligns better with TRBJ2-5, so the J call may be wrong. This receptor was obtained from a girl younger than 18 with multiple sclerosis. The material sequenced was blood. CDR3 nucleotide sequence: TGTGCCAGCTCCAACCGGCAGGCCGTGGAGACCCAGTACTTC. Translation gives CASSNRQAVETQYF.